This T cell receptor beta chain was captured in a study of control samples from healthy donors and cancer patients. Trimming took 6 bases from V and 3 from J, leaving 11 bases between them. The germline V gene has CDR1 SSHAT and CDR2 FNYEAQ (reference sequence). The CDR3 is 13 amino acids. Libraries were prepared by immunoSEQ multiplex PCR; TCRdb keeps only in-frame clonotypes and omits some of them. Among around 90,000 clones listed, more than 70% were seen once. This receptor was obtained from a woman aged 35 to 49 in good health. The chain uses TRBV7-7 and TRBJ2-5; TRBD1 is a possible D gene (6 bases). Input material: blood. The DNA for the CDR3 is TGTGCCAGCAGTACAGGGACCGAAGAGACCCAGTACTTC. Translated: CASSTGTEETQYF. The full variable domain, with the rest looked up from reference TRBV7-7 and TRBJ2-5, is GAGVSQSPRYKVTKRGQDVTLRCDPISSHATLYWYQQALGQGPEFLTYFNYEAQPDKSGLPSDRFSAERPEGSISTLTIQRTEQRDSAMYRCASSTGTEETQYFGPGTRLLVL.